This T cell receptor beta chain was recorded in a study of shared clonotypes between healthy human individuals. CDR3 length: 13 residues. CDR1 SEHNR and CDR2 FQNEAQ come from the germline V gene (reference sequence). Trimming stripped 4 bases from V and 4 bases from J, with 8 bases between. Selected positively for CCR7 and CD45RO-negative, naive CD8 cells excluded terminally differentiated effector memory CD45RA+ cells. Per the authors' pipeline: ImmunoSEQ gave junction-only sequences without quality scores, so filtering differed. Clones were read by immunoSEQ multiplex PCR, and TCRdb kept only the in-frame ones, dropping some. V and J calls and clone size come straight from that table; D and trimming were deduced from the DNA. The sample has 760,000 or so clones, 96% seen once. To note about this clone: Additional DNA sequences in this sample encode the identical CDR3.

The sample taken for sequencing was naive CD8+ T cells sorted from blood. The sequence was obtained from a young man in good health. The chain is built from TRBV7-9 and TRBJ2-1, with D tentatively TRBD1 or TRBD2 (5 bases each). CDR3 sequence reads: CASSSGLYNEQFF. DNA of the CDR3: TGTGCCAGCAGCTCGGGGCTTTACAATGAGCAGTTCTTC.